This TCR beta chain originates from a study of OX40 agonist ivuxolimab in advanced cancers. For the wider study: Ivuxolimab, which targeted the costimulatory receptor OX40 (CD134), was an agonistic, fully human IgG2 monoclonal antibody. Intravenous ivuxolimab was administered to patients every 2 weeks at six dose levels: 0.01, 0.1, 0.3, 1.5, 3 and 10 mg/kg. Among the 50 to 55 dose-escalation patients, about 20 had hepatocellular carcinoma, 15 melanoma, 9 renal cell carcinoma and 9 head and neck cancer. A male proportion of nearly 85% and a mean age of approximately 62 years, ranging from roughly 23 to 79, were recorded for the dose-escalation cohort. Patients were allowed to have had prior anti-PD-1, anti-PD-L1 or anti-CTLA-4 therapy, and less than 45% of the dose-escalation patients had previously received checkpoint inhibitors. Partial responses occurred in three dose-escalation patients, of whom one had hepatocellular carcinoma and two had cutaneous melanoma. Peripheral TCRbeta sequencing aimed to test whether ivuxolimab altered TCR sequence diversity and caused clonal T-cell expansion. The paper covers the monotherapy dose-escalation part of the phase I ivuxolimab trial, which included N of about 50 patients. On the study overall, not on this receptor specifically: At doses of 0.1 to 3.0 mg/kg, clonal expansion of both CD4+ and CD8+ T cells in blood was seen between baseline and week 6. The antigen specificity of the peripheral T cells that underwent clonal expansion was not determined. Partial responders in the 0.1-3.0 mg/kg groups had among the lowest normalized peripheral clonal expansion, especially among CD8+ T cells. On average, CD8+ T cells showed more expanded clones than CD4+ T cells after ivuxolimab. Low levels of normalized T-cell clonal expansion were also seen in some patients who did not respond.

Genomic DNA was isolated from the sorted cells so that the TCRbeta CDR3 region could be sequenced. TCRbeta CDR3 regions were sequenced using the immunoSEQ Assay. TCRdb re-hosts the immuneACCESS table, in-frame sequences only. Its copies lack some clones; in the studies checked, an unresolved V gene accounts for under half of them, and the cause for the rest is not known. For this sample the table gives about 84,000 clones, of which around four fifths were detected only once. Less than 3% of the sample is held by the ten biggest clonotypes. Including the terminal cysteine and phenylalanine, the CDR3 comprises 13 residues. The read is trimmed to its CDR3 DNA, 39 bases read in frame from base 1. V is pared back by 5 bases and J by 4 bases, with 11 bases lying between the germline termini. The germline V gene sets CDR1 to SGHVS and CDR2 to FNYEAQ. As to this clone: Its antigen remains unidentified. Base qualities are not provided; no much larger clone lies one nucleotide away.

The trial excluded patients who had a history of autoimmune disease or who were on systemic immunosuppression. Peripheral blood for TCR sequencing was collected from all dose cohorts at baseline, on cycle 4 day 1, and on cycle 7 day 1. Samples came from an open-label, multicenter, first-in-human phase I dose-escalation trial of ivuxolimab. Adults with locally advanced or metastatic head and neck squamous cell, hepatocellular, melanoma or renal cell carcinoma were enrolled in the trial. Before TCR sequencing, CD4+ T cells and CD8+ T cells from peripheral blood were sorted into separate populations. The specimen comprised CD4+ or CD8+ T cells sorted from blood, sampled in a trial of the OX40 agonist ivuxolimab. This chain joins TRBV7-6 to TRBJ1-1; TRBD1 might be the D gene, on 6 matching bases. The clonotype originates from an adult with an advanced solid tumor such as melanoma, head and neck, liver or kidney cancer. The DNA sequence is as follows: TGTGCCAGCAGCGGGCAGGGGCCCACTGAAGCTTTCTTT. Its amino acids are CASSGQGPTEAFF.